The clone carrying this T cell receptor (beta chain) was seen just once. What it recognizes is unknown. This sample was included in a study of cytomegalovirus exposure and HLA in healthy donors. Study-level points and caveats: Accurate predictions that matched the HLA-A and HLA-B alleles of most subjects were reportedly made from TCR beta sequences.

The length of the CDR3 is 15 residues. Deletions cut 0 bases from V and 2 bases from J, with 6 bases between. Germline V lookup: CDR1 SGHDT, CDR2 YYEEEE. The PCR employed 60 Vbeta primers together with 13 Jbeta primers. TCRdb's table, derived via immunoSEQ multiplex PCR, lists solely in-frame clones and lacks some. The top ten hold 1.5% to 2% of the sample, which has approximately 160,000 clones, 80% to 85% seen once. The V gene is TRBV5-6, the J gene TRBJ2-6; possibly TRBD2 for D (6 bases). This sequence was found in a human donor in good health. Sample: PBMCs. The CDR3 is CASSLGGAGANVLTF. The CDR3 region has the DNA TGTGCCAGCAGCTTGGGGGGGGCTGGGGCCAACGTCCTGACTTTC.